This TCR beta chain was profiled in a study of T cell responses to AZD1222 COVID-19 vaccine. General study results and limits: The CD4 TCRs associated with vaccination extended across spike and predominated at 160-218 and 743-854.

Notes on this clone: Its specificity is unknown.

TCRdb's copy holds only in-frame clones and misses some; the assay was immunoSEQ multiplex PCR. This table has some 140,000 clones, approximately 88% appearing once. This material consisted of peripheral blood, taken on day 0 of AZD1222 vaccination. The receptor was isolated from an adult in good health.

The CDR3 DNA reads TGTGCCAGCAGCGTAGGCGGTGCAACTAATGAAAAACTGTTTTTT. It translates to CASSVGGATNEKLFF. The chain has TRBV9 and TRBJ1-4, with unresolved D. Germline lookup yields CDR1 SGDLS and CDR2 YYNGEE. The CDR3 covers 15 residues. The ends were cut back, 0 bases at V and 0 bases at J, with 6 bases in the middle.